The 18 T cell receptor beta chains in this list originate from one sample, sequenced in a study of blood T cell repertoires in COVID-19. Repertoires were generated with immunoSEQ multiplex PCR, while TCRdb's copy carries only in-frame clones and drops some. Of about 270,000 clones listed, less than 90% are singletons. The sequencing input was peripheral blood. The receptors derive from a woman in her thirties with COVID-19, enrolled during active disease.

This chain uses TRBV13 with TRBJ2-2; D may be TRBD1 (5 bases). The germline V gene has CDR1 PRHDT and CDR2 FYEKMQ (reference sequence). The CDR3 is made up of 15 amino acids. Trimming removed 4 bases at V and 3 bases at J, with 12 bases between. The CDR3 DNA is TGTGCCAGCAGCTCCTCCAGGGTGCACACCGGGGAGCTGTTTTTT. Amino acid sequence: CASSSSRVHTGELFF.

J is TRBJ1-3 and V is TRBV5-6; D uncertain. Germline V gene sequence: CDR1 SGHDT, CDR2 YYEEEE. CDR3 size: 15 residues. The V end lost 0 bases, the J end lost 0 bases, and 7 bases lay between the germline ends. The CDR3: CASSLVRSSGNTIYF. CDR3 nucleotide sequence: TGTGCCAGCAGCTTGGTCCGCAGCTCTGGAAACACCATATATTTT.

This clone was counted once. The chain employs TRBV5-4 and TRBJ1-1; D possibly corresponds to TRBD1 (5 bases). From germline, CDR1 is SGHNT and CDR2 YYREEE (reference sequence). The V end lost 1 base, the J end lost 4 bases, and 11 bases lay between the germline ends. The CDR3 is 14 amino acids. This CDR3 is CASSLPGSGTEAFF. The CDR3 DNA sequence: TGTGCCAGCAGCTTGCCAGGGTCAGGCACTGAAGCTTTCTTT.

The rearrangement uses TRBV27 and TRBJ2-7; 11 positions match TRBD2. Trimming took 5 bases from V and 0 from J; bases not matched to a gene: 6. CDR3 length: 16 amino acids. Germline V gene lookup returns CDR1 MNHEY and CDR2 SMNVEV (reference sequence). This chain's CDR3 is CASSLSGGAISYEQYF. The CDR3 DNA reads TGTGCCAGCAGTCTTAGCGGGGGGGCTATCTCCTACGAGCAGTACTTC.

The chain uses TRBV5-4 and TRBJ1-2, with TRBD1 matching 8 bases. Trimming cost V 4 bases and J 8 bases; bases outside gene matches: 7. Germline CDR1 is SGHNT and CDR2 is YYREEE (reference sequence). CDR3 size: 13 residues. The CDR3 is CASSQDRVGGYTF. The CDR3 nucleotides read TGTGCCAGCAGCCAGGACAGGGTCGGCGGCTACACCTTC.

This clone showed up just once. The rearrangement uses TRBV4-1 and TRBJ2-2; TRBD1 matches 12 bases. Germline CDR1 MGHRA, CDR2 YSYEKL. CDR3 size: 15 residues. After removal of 3 bases from V and 4 bases from J, the junction contained 0 bases not matched to a gene. The CDR3, as DNA: TGCGCCAGCAGCCAGGGACAGGGGGCCACCGGGGAGCTGTTTTTT. This sequence encodes CASSQGQGATGELFF.

V usage is TRBV24-1 and J usage is TRBJ1-2; TRBD1 aligns across 7 bases. The CDR3 is 14 residues long. Trimming removed 3 bases from V and 5 bases from J; junction bases left unmatched: 5. Looked up from germline, CDR1 is KGHDR and CDR2 is SFDVKD. CDR3 nucleotides: TGTGCCACCAGTGATCCCCGGACAGGATATGGCTACACCTTC. Translated, it gives CATSDPRTGYGYTF.

The chain employs TRBV6-5 and TRBJ2-7; the match to TRBD1 covers 10 bases. Germline CDR1 reads MNHEY; CDR2 reads SVGAGI. V shed 5 bases and J 3 bases; nucleotides not matched to a gene: 4. The CDR3 runs 14 residues. This chain's CDR3 is CASSLDRGLYEQYF. In DNA form, the CDR3 reads TGTGCCAGCAGTCTCGACAGGGGGCTCTACGAGCAGTACTTC.

The chain uses TRBV28 and TRBJ1-6; D unresolved. CDR1 is MDHEN and CDR2 is SYDVKM in the germline V gene. Deletions cut 7 bases from V and 11 bases from J, with 9 bases between. The CDR3 has 11 residues. This CDR3 is CASTTEAPLHF. The CDR3 DNA follows: TGTGCCAGCACAACGGAGGCACCCCTCCACTTT. The complete variable domain, with remaining parts taken from reference TRBV28 and TRBJ1-6, reads DVKVTQSSRYLVKRTGEKVFLECVQDMDHENMFWYRQDPGLGLRLIYFSYDVKMKEKGDIPEGYSVSREKKERFSLILESASTNQTSMYLCASTTEAPLHFGNGTRLTVT.

The chain is built from TRBV3-1 (or the pseudogene TRBV3-2) and TRBJ2-3, with D maybe TRBD1 (6 bases). Germline V gives CDR1 LGHDT, CDR2 YNNKEL (reference sequence). The CDR3 has 15 amino acids. Trimming took off 4 bases at V and 2 bases at J, with 13 bases between the two ends. The CDR3 DNA reads as TGTGCCAGCAGCCCTTCCTGGACAGCCACAGATACGCAGTATTTT. Protein product: CASSPSWTATDTQYF.

This chain joins TRBV6-5 and TRBJ1-1; 8 nucleotides align to TRBD1. The germline CDR1 and CDR2 sequences are MNHEY and SVGAGI. The CDR3 consists of 14 residues. Losses at the gene ends were 6 bases for V and 1 base for J; bases not matched to a gene: 4. CDR3: CASSPGGANTEAFF. The CDR3 DNA reads TGTGCCAGCAGCCCAGGGGGCGCGAACACTGAAGCTTTCTTT.

The chain carries TRBV18 and TRBJ2-3; D is unclear. This CDR3 is 14 amino acids long. V was shortened by 3 bases and J by 0 bases, with 7 bases between the two germline ends. Germline values: CDR1 KGHSH, CDR2 LQKENI. The DNA of the CDR3 is TGTGCCAGCTCACCGACTTCTAGCACAGATACGCAGTATTTT. It is translated as CASSPTSSTDTQYF.

V gene TRBV5-5 combines with J gene TRBJ2-6; D is possibly TRBD2 (5 bases). Germline lookup yields CDR1 SGHKS and CDR2 YYEKEE (reference sequence). This CDR3 comprises 18 residues. Deletions cut 4 bases from V and 1 base from J, with 18 bases between. The CDR3 loop is CASSHVRLRLSGANVLTF. In DNA, the CDR3 is TGTGCCAGCAGCCACGTGAGACTAAGGTTATCTGGGGCCAACGTCCTGACTTTC.

V gene TRBV2 combines with J gene TRBJ2-2; D unresolved. The CDR3 extends over 15 amino acids. CDR1 and CDR2 from the germline V gene are SNHLY and FYNNEI. Trimming shortened V by 4 bases and J by 5 bases, and 14 bases separated the two germline ends. The CDR3 is CASSVISRATGELFF. For the CDR3, the DNA is TGTGCCAGCAGTGTAATATCGCGTGCAACCGGGGAGCTGTTTTTT.

The V and J genes are TRBV10-3 and TRBJ1-1; the D gene is possibly TRBD1 (6 bases). Trimming took off 4 bases at V and 4 bases at J, with 13 bases between the two ends. Per germline, CDR1 ENHRY and CDR2 SYGVKD. CDR3 length equals 14 residues. CDR3 loop: CAISAREQGTEAFF. The CDR3 DNA is TGTGCCATCAGTGCCCGAGAACAGGGCACTGAAGCTTTCTTT.

The chain links TRBV6-4 to TRBJ1-4, with D perhaps matching TRBD1 (6 bases). The CDR3 is 16 amino acids. V lost 2 bases and J 1 base, leaving 11 bases between the germline ends. In germline, CDR1 is MRHNA, CDR2 SNTAGT. In DNA, the CDR3 is TGTGCCAGCAGTGACGTCACAGGGCGAACTAATGAAAAACTGTTTTTT. Translated, it gives CASSDVTGRTNEKLFF.

This sequence joins TRBV29-1 and TRBJ2-2; possible D gene TRBD2, 5 bases. The CDR3 consists of 11 residues. Germline values: CDR1 SQVTM, CDR2 ANQGSEA. The V gene lost 7 bases and the J gene lost 6 bases, with 9 bases spanning the gap. CDR3 sequence reads: CSAPGAGELFF. The CDR3, as DNA: TGCAGCGCTCCCGGGGCCGGGGAGCTGTTTTTT.

The chain joins TRBV6-5 to TRBJ1-5; D call uncertain. Germline V lookup: CDR1 MNHEY, CDR2 SVGAGI. Trimming cost V 0 bases and J 5 bases, with 8 bases left between them. This CDR3 is built from 14 residues. The CDR3 loop is CASSYSFRDQPQHF. Here the CDR3 DNA reads TGTGCCAGCAGTTACTCGTTTCGGGATCAGCCCCAGCATTTT.